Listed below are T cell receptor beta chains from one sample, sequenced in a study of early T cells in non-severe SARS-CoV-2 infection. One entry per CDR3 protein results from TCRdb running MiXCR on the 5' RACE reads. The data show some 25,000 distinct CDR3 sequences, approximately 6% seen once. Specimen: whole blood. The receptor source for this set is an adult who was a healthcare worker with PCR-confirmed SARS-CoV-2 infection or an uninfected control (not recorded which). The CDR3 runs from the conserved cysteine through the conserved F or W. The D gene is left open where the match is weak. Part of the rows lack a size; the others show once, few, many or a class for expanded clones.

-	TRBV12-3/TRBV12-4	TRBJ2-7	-	CASSLAHRGGGDEQYF	TGTGCCAGCAGTTTAGCGCACAGGGGCGGGGGTGACGAGCAGTACTTC
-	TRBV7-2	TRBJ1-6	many	CASSLLGVGALHF	TGTGCCAGCAGCTTATTAGGGGTTGGGGCCCTCCACTTT
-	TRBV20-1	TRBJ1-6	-	CSARDQVTANSPLHF	TGCAGTGCTAGAGATCAAGTGACAGCGAATTCACCCCTCCACTTT
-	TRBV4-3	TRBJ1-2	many	CASSQEITAGGNYGYTF	TGCGCCAGCAGCCAAGAAATAACCGCCGGGGGCAACTATGGCTACACCTTC
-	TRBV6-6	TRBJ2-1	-	CASRLAGGPYEQFF	TGTGCCAGCCGGCTAGCAGGGGGGCCATATGAGCAGTTCTTC
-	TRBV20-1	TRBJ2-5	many	CSAKSGPNQETQYF	TGCAGTGCAAAGAGCGGGCCCAACCAAGAGACCCAGTACTTC
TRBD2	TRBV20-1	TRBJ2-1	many	CSASPGGAPTNNEQFF	TGCAGTGCTAGCCCCGGGGGGGCACCGACAAACAATGAGCAGTTCTTC
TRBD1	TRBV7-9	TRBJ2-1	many	CASSLYAGTGGNEQFF	TGTGCCAGCAGCCTCTACGCCGGGACAGGGGGCAATGAGCAGTTCTTC
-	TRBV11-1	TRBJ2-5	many	CASRRTNTHLKETQYF	TGTGCCAGCAGAAGAACTAATACACATCTTAAAGAGACCCAGTACTTC
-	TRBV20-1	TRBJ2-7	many	CSARGGAEWAEQYF	TGCAGTGCTAGAGGTGGGGCTGAATGGGCCGAGCAGTACTTC
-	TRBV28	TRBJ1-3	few	CASSLEPRNTIYF	TGTGCCAGCAGTTTAGAGCCCCGAAACACCATATATTTT
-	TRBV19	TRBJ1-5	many	CASSIYGGGEPQHF	TGTGCCAGTAGTATCTACGGCGGGGGCGAGCCCCAGCATTTT
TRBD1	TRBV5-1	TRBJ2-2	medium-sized	CASSHRRTGGTTGELFF	TGCGCCAGCAGCCACCGCAGGACAGGGGGCACGACCGGGGAGCTGTTTTTT
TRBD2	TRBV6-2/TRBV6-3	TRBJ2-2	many	CASGFRRGGRSTGELFF	TGTGCCAGCGGCTTCCGCCGGGGAGGGAGGAGTACCGGGGAGCTGTTTTTT
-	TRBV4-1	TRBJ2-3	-	CASSPLALIDTQYF	TGCGCCAGCAGCCCCCTCGCCCTAATAGATACGCAGTATTTT
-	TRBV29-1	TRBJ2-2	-	CSVEYRDTGELFF	TGCAGCGTTGAATACCGGGACACCGGGGAGCTGTTTTTT